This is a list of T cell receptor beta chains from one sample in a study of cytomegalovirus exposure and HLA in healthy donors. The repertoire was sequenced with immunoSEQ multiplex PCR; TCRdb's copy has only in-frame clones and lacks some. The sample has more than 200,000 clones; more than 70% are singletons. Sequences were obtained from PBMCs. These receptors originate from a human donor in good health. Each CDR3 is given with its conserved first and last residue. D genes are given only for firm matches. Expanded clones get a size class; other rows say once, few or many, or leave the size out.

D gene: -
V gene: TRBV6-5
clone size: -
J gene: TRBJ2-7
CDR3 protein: CASSSFARQGGYEQYF
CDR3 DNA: TGTGCCAGCAGTTCTTTCGCCCGACAGGGAGGCTACGAGCAGTACTTC

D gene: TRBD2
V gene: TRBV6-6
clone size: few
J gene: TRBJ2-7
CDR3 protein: CASTQRDFYEQYF
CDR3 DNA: TGTGCCAGCACCCAGCGGGACTTCTACGAGCAGTACTTC

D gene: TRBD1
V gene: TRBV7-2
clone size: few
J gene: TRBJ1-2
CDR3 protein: CASSLDPGQNYGYTF
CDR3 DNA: TGTGCCAGCAGCTTAGACCCGGGACAGAACTATGGCTACACCTTC

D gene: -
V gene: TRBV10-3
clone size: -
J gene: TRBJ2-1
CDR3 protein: CAISERWVRAPSPNEQFF
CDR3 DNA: TGTGCCATCAGTGAGCGGTGGGTCAGGGCGCCATCCCCCAATGAGCAGTTCTTC

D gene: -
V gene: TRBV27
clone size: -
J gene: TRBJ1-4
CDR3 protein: CASSRDTSPEKLFF
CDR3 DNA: TGTGCCAGCAGCCGGGACACCTCACCCGAAAAACTGTTTTTT

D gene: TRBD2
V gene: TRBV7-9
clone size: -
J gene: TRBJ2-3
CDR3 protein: CASSESVGGRAADTQYF
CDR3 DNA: TGTGCCAGCAGCGAGTCCGTGGGCGGGAGGGCCGCAGATACGCAGTATTTT

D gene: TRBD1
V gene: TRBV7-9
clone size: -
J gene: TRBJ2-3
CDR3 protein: CASSVGQGAYTTDTQYF
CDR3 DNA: TGTGCCAGCAGCGTCGGACAGGGGGCCTACACTACAGATACGCAGTATTTT

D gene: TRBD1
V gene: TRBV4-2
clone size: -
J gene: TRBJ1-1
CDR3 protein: CASSQEDRILTEAFF
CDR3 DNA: TGTGCCAGCAGCCAAGAGGACAGGATTCTTACTGAAGCTTTCTTT

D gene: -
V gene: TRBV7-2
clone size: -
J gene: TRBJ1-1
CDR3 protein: CASSPTRNTEAFF
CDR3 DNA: TGTGCCAGCAGCCCCACAAGGAACACTGAAGCTTTCTTT

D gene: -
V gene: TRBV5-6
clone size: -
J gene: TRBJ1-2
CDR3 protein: CASSLAGSRGYTF
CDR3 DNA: TGTGCCAGCAGCTTGGCAGGGTCACGCGGCTACACCTTC

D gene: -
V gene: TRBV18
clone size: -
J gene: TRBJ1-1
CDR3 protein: CASSPFETLSTEAFF
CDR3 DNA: TGTGCCAGCTCACCCTTTGAGACTCTGAGCACTGAAGCTTTCTTT

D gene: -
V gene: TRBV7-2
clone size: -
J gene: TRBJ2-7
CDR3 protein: CASSLRTGQLREQYF
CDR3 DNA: TGTGCCAGCAGCTTACGAACAGGTCAACTCCGCGAGCAGTACTTC

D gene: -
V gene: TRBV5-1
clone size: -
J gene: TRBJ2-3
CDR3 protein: CASSPGSGFLTDTQYF
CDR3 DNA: TGCGCCAGCAGCCCCGGGTCCGGCTTCCTCACAGATACGCAGTATTTT

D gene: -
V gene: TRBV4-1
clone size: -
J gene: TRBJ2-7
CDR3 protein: CASSQDLGIYEQYF
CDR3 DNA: TGCGCCAGCAGCCAAGATCTCGGGATCTACGAGCAGTACTTC

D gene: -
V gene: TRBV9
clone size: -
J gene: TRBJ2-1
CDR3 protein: CASSVYRDMNGKQFF
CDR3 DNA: TGTGCCAGCAGCGTTTATCGGGATATGAATGGGAAGCAGTTCTTC

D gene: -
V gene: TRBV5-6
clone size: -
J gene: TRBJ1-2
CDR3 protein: CASSTGDYGYTF
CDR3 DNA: TGTGCCAGCAGTACAGGAGACTATGGCTACACCTTC

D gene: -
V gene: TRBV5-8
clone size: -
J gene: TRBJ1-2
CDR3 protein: CASSPPDSRNYGYTF
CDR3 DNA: TGTGCCAGCAGCCCTCCCGACAGCCGAAACTATGGCTACACCTTC

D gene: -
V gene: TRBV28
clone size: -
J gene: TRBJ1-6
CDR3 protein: CASIQGSNSPLHF
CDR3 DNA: TGTGCCAGCATCCAGGGGAGTAATTCACCCCTCCACTTT

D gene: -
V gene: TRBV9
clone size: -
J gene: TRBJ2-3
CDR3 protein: CASSVFSQADTQYF
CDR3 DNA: TGTGCCAGCAGCGTATTTTCCCAAGCGGATACGCAGTATTTT

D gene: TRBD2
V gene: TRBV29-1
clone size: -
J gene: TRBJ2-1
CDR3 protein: CSVAHSGGNEQFF
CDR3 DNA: TGCAGCGTTGCACATAGCGGGGGCAATGAGCAGTTCTTC

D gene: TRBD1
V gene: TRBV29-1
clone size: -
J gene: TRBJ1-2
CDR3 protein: CSADYRGPYGYTF
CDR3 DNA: TGCAGCGCCGATTACAGGGGACCCTATGGCTACACCTTC

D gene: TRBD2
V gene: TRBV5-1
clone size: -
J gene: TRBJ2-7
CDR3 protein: CASSSGGVTSGSYEQYF
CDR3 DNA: TGCGCCAGCAGCTCCGGGGGAGTAACTAGCGGGAGCTACGAGCAGTACTTC

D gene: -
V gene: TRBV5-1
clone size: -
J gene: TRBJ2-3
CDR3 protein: CASSLSSGTTDTQYF
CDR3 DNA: TGCGCCAGCAGCTTGAGTTCGGGTACCACAGATACGCAGTATTTT

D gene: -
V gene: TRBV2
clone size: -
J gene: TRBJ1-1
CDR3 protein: CASRQGNTEAFF
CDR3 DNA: TGTGCCAGCAGGCAGGGGAACACTGAAGCTTTCTTT

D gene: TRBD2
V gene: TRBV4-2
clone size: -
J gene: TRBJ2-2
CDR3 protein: CASSQDAQRGNTGELFF
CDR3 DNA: TGTGCCAGCAGCCAAGATGCCCAGCGGGGGAACACCGGGGAGCTGTTTTTT

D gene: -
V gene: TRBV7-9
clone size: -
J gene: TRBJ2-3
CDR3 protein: CSSSLISRSTDTQYF
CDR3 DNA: TGTTCCAGCAGCTTAATTAGCCGTAGCACAGATACGCAGTATTTT

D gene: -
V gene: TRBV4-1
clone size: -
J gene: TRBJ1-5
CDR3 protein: CASSQGSPNQPQHF
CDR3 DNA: TGCGCCAGCAGCCAGGGTAGCCCGAATCAGCCCCAGCATTTT

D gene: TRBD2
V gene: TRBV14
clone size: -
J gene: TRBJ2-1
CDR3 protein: CASSQTAGGVNEQFF
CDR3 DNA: TGTGCCAGCAGCCAAACAGCGGGAGGGGTAAATGAGCAGTTCTTC

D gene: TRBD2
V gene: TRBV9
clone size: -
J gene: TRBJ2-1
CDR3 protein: CASSTRTGTSRYNEQFF
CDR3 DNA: TGTGCCAGCAGCACCCGGACCGGGACTAGCAGATACAATGAGCAGTTCTTC

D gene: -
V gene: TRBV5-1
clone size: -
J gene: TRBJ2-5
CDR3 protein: CASSSTVQETQYF
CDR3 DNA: TGCGCCAGCAGCTCCACAGTCCAAGAGACCCAGTACTTC

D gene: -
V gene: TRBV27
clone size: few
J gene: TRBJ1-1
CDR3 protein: CASRRQMNTEAFF
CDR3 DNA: TGTGCCAGCAGACGACAGATGAACACTGAAGCTTTCTTT

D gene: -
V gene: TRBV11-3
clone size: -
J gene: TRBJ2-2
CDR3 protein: CASSLSHATGELFF
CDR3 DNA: TGTGCCAGCAGCTTATCCCACGCGACCGGGGAGCTGTTTTTT

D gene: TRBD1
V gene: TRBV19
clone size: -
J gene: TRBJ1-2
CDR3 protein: CATQGQGRAYGYTF
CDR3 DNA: TGTGCCACCCAGGGACAGGGACGTGCCTATGGCTACACCTTC

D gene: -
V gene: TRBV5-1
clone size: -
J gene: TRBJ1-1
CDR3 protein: CASSLATGGGRMNTEAFF
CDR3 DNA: TGCGCCAGCAGCTTGGCTACAGGTGGGGGCCGGATGAACACTGAAGCTTTCTTT

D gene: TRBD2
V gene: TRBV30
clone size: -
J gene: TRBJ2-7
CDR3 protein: CAWGVGLAGRWGSYEQYF
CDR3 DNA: TGTGCCTGGGGGGTTGGTCTAGCGGGACGATGGGGCTCCTACGAGCAGTACTTC

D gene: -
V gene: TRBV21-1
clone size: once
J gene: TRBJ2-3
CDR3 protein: CASSKRSSFTDTQYF
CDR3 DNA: TGTGCCAGCAGCAAAAGGAGCTCTTTTACAGATACGCAGTATTTT

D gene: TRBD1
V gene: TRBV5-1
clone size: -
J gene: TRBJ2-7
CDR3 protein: CASSLDQGASEQYF
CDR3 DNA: TGCGCCAGCAGCTTGGACCAGGGGGCTAGCGAGCAGTACTTC

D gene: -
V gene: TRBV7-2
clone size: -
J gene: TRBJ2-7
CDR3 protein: CASSLGRYEQYF
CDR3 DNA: TGTGCCAGCAGCTTAGGTCGCTACGAGCAGTACTTC

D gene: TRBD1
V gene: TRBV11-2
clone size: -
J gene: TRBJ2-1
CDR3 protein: CASSWTGGALNEQFF
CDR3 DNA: TGTGCCAGCAGCTGGACAGGGGGCGCGTTGAATGAGCAGTTCTTC